This T cell receptor (beta chain) is from a study of shared clonotypes between healthy human individuals. Per the original data handling: Filtering differed for immunoSEQ, which gave only junction sequences without quality scores. Produced via immunoSEQ multiplex PCR; TCRdb's table is partial and in-frame only. That table is the source of V, J and clone size, and D and trimming were worked out from the DNA. The sample contains some 490,000 clones, over 70% of which appear only once. The sequenced sample was PBMCs. This sequence was found in a woman aged 40 to 55 in good health. Some clones in this sample may be carry-over from other donors' samples.

The CDR3 region has the DNA TGTGCCAGCAGCCAAGAGGCGGGCGGGAACTACAATGAGCAGTTCTTC. Translating it yields CASSQEAGGNYNEQFF. This chain joins TRBV11-2 and TRBJ2-1; tentatively, D is TRBD2 (6 bases). Germline values: CDR1 SGHAT, CDR2 FQNNGV. The V gene lost 5 bases and the J gene lost 3 bases, with 17 bases spanning the gap. This CDR3 is 16 amino acids long.